Presented here are 7 T cell receptor beta chains from one specimen sequenced in a study of T-cell reconstitution after alpha-beta-depleted transplantation in children. Unique molecular identifiers were incorporated into the prepared TCRbeta library. One entry per CDR3 protein, called by TCRdb with MiXCR from the PCR reads. The table includes about 460,000 distinct CDR3 sequences, roughly 11% detected once. Specimen: PBMCs, mostly from graft donor cells, collected 180 days after TCRalphabeta/CD19-depleted stem cell transplant. Receptors were obtained from a female patient younger than 10 who had a stem cell transplant for aplastic anemia, so the T cells may come from the graft donor.

CDR3 bases: TGCAGTGCCGGCCGGGCGGGGGTAACAGATACGCAGTATTTT. It codes for CSAGRAGVTDTQYF. V and J are TRBV20-1 and TRBJ2-3; 7 bases align to TRBD2. CDR3 length equals 14 residues. The germline gives CDR1 DFQATT, CDR2 SNEGSKA (reference sequence). Trimming took 6 bases from V and 3 from J; bases not matched to a gene: 9.

The rearrangement joins TRBV7-6 to TRBJ2-7; TRBD1 matches 10 bases. This CDR3 is 15 amino acids long. Germline V gives CDR1 SGHVS, CDR2 FNYEAQ. V gave up 2 bases and J gave up 3 bases; unmatched junction bases: 4. The CDR3 bases are TGTGCCAGCAGCTTACTGGGGGACAGGGGCTACGAGCAGTACGTC. As protein: CASSLLGDRGYEQYV.

V and J are TRBV7-8 and TRBJ2-1; weak D call: TRBD2 (6 bases). The CDR3 is 12 amino acids. The germline V and J ends were trimmed by 6 bases and 7 bases, with 10 bases remaining between them. Germline V gives CDR1 SGHVS, CDR2 FQNEAQ. The CDR3 DNA follows: TGTGCCAGCAGGGGAGGAGTGAATGAGCAGTTCTTC. It codes for CASRGGVNEQFF.

The chain joins TRBV27 to TRBJ2-1; unclear D gene. CDR3 size: 13 residues. Trimming took off 3 bases at V and 8 bases at J, with 11 bases between the two ends. Germline CDR1 and CDR2: MNHEY and SMNVEV (reference sequence). The CDR3 nucleotides are TGTGCCAGCAGTTTGATAGGAACCGATGAGCAGTTCTTC. Translated, it gives CASSLIGTDEQFF.

This clonotype has a handful of counts. The genes are TRBV7-2 and TRBJ2-3; the D is unclear. Looked up from germline, CDR1 is SGHTA and CDR2 is FQGNSA. This CDR3 is 15 amino acids long. Between the trimmed V and J ends, which lost 2 bases and 2 bases, there was a span of 11 bases. The CDR3: CASSLRGKFTDTQYF. In DNA form, the CDR3 reads TGTGCCAGCAGCTTACGCGGAAAATTCACAGATACGCAGTATTTT. The variable domain in full, with the rest retrieved from reference TRBV7-2 and TRBJ2-3, is GAGVSQSPSNKVTEKGKDVELRCDPISGHTALYWYRQSLGQGLEFLIYFQGNSAPDKSGLPSDRFSAERTGGSVSTLTIQRTQQEDSAVYLCASSLRGKFTDTQYFGPGTRLTVL.

V usage is TRBV21-1 and J usage is TRBJ2-7; no check of the table's D call, TRBD2, against the DNA was made. TRBV21-1 is noted as a pseudogene. The CDR3 sequence is 20 residues long. CDR3 sequence: CASSNAQGGLLAGVSYEQYV. CDR3 sequence (DNA): TGTGCCAGCAGCAACGCCCAAGGGGGCTTGCTAGCGGGGGTCTCCTACGAGCAGTACGTC.

This clonotype was recorded at least ten times. The chain couples TRBV5-1 to TRBJ2-1, with 10 bases fitting TRBD2. V lost 0 bases, J lost 8 bases, and 8 bases stayed unmatched. The germline gives CDR1 SGHRS, CDR2 YFSETQ. The CDR3 has 16 amino acids. The CDR3 DNA is TGCGCCAGCAGCTTGGCCTTAGCGGGAGGAGGCTATGAGCAGTTCTTC. It codes for CASSLALAGGGYEQFF. The entire variable domain, with the rest obtained from reference TRBV5-1 and TRBJ2-1, is as follows: KAGVTQTPRYLIKTRGQQVTLSCSPISGHRSVSWYQQTPGQGLQFLFEYFSETQRNKGNFPGRFSGRQFSNSRSEMNVSTLELGDSALYLCASSLALAGGGYEQFFGPGTRLTVL.